These 24 T cell receptor beta chains were sequenced from one sample in a study of lymphopenia after photon versus proton radiotherapy. The table came from immunoSEQ multiplex PCR; TCRdb's copy has only in-frame clones and leaves some out. This sample has some 170,000 clones, with 88% found just once. Material: peripheral blood, obtained from a patient treated with photon-based radiotherapy. The origin of the receptors is a man in his fifties with gastric cancer.

The CDR3 region is CASSVSGTTTGELFF. CDR3 sequence (DNA): TGTGCCAGCAGCGTAAGCGGGACAACTACCGGGGAGCTGTTTTTT. The V call is TRBV9, the J call TRBJ2-2, with TRBD2 as a possible D gene (7 bases). V was cut by 1 base and J by 5 bases, with 12 bases left in between. CDR1 is SGDLS and CDR2 is YYNGEE in the germline V gene. CDR3 size: 15 residues.

The rearrangement links TRBV5-1 to TRBJ1-2; 7 nucleotides match TRBD1. Germline assignment: CDR1 SGHRS and CDR2 YFSETQ. The CDR3 runs to 14 residues. V was pared by 2 bases and J by 6 bases, with 7 bases of the junction left unmatched. CDR3 sequence: CASSFQGVRDGYTF. The CDR3 nucleotides are TGCGCCAGCAGCTTCCAGGGGGTTCGAGATGGCTACACCTTC.

V and J are TRBV11-2 and TRBJ1-1; D might be TRBD1 (6 bases). CDR3 length: 15 residues. V lost 6 bases to trimming and J lost 4 bases, with 18 bases between them. CDR1 and CDR2 (germline): SGHAT, FQNNGV. The CDR3 DNA sequence: TGTGCCAGCAGAGATCCGGGGGGAGGGGGCACTGAAGCTTTCTTT. This gives the protein CASRDPGGGGTEAFF.

CDR3 coding DNA: TGCAGCGGGGGACAGGGAGGCAACTATGGCTACACCTTC. Protein sequence: CSGGQGGNYGYTF. The J gene is TRBJ1-2, the V gene TRBV29-1, with 9 bases aligning to TRBD1. The V gene end was trimmed by 7 bases and the J gene end by 2 bases; junction bases not matched to a gene: 5. CDR1 and CDR2 from the germline V gene are SQVTM and ANQGSEA. The CDR3 is made up of 13 amino acids.

This chain connects TRBV29-1 to TRBJ2-1; 7 bases line up with TRBD1. The CDR3 runs to 14 residues. CDR1 is SQVTM, CDR2 ANQGSEA, per germline. V lost 2 bases and J lost 8; bases outside the gene matches: 9. For the CDR3, the DNA is TGCAGCGTTGAACTTCGACAGGGTCTGGATGAGCAGTTCTTC. It is translated as CSVELRQGLDEQFF.

The chain has TRBV5-1 and TRBJ1-1, with D unresolved. V shed 0 bases and J shed 5 bases, with 8 bases lying between them. Looked up from germline, CDR1 is SGHRS and CDR2 is YFSETQ. The CDR3 has 13 amino acids. CDR3: CASSLEGRTEAFF. The CDR3 region has the DNA TGCGCCAGCAGCTTGGAGGGAAGGACTGAAGCTTTCTTT.

The V call is TRBV19, the J call TRBJ1-2, with a tentative D call TRBD1 (6 bases). With 3 bases removed from V and 5 bases from J, the gap between germline ends came to 16 bases. CDR3 length equals 15 residues. CDR1 is LNHDA, CDR2 SQIVND, per germline (reference sequence). The CDR3 DNA reads TGTGCCAGTAGTATGGCCCCAAACAGGGAGTATGGCTACACCTTC. Translated: CASSMAPNREYGYTF.

This clone has only one observation. J is TRBJ1-4 and V is TRBV4-1; D is ambiguous. V gave up 0 bases and J gave up 8 bases, with 10 bases separating them. The CDR3 totals 14 residues. Germline CDR1 reads MGHRA; CDR2 reads YSYEKL. The CDR3 spells CASSQDGLREKLFF. CDR3 coding DNA: TGCGCCAGCAGCCAAGATGGGTTGAGGGAAAAACTGTTTTTT.

The rearrangement joins TRBV10-3 to TRBJ2-1; 10 nucleotides match TRBD2. This CDR3 contains 13 residues. Germline lookup yields CDR1 ENHRY and CDR2 SYGVKD. Trimming took 10 bases from V and 5 from J; bases not matched to a gene: 5. The CDR3 sequence: CATLAGVNNEQFF. In DNA form, the CDR3 reads TGTGCCACTCTAGCGGGAGTCAACAATGAGCAGTTCTTC.

The chain carries TRBV30 and TRBJ1-5; TRBD1 is a possible D gene (6 bases). Trimming removed 2 bases at V and 5 bases at J, with 25 bases between. Germline loops: CDR1 GTSNPN, CDR2 SVGIG (reference sequence). The CDR3 contains 18 residues. The CDR3: CAWSPIRHGGASDQPQHF. The CDR3 DNA is TGTGCCTGGAGTCCCATCCGACATGGGGGGGCAAGCGATCAGCCCCAGCATTTT.

This rearrangement joins TRBV18 to TRBJ2-3, with 11 positions matching TRBD2. Trimming removed 6 bases from V and 2 bases from J; junction bases left unmatched: 4. Germline V gene data show CDR1 as KGHSH and CDR2 as LQKENI. The CDR3 has 15 amino acids. The CDR3: CASSRTSGFTDTQYF. In DNA form, the CDR3 reads TGTGCCAGCTCGCGGACTAGCGGGTTCACAGATACGCAGTATTTT.

This clone was counted between two and nine times. This chain uses TRBV5-6 with TRBJ2-3; D is undetermined. Trimming took off 1 base at V and 4 bases at J, with 7 bases between the two ends. Per germline, CDR1 SGHDT and CDR2 YYEEEE. The CDR3 is made up of 13 amino acids. The CDR3 region is CASSLQAADTQYF. DNA for the CDR3: TGTGCCAGCAGCTTGCAGGCCGCAGATACGCAGTATTTT.

This clone was found once. The chain employs TRBV28 and TRBJ2-7, with D unclear. From germline, CDR1 is MDHEN and CDR2 SYDVKM. The germline V and J ends were trimmed by 2 bases and 5 bases, with 7 bases remaining between them. CDR3 size: 12 residues. In nucleotides, the CDR3 is TGTGCCAGCAGTTTAATTCATAACGAGCAGTACTTC. Translation gives CASSLIHNEQYF.

The gene calls are TRBV19 and TRBJ2-7; a possible D gene is TRBD2 (6 bases). The CDR3 extends over 15 amino acids. V shed 3 bases and J shed 4 bases, with 16 bases lying between them. Germline V gene sequence: CDR1 LNHDA, CDR2 SQIVND (reference sequence). The CDR3 bases are TGTGCCAGTAGTATGGAGGGCCAGCACCCATACGAGCAGTACTTC. Translating it yields CASSMEGQHPYEQYF.

In DNA, the CDR3 is TGTGCCAGCAGTTTATGGGGGACAGGGGAGTCTGGGGCCAACGTCCTGACTTTC. Amino acids: CASSLWGTGESGANVLTF. The chain carries TRBV27 and TRBJ2-6; TRBD1 matches 10 bases. V lost 1 base and J lost 1; bases outside the gene matches: 4. In germline, CDR1 is MNHEY, CDR2 SMNVEV (reference sequence). This CDR3 region has 18 residues.

V gene TRBV21-1 combines with J gene TRBJ2-7; the table's D call of TRBD2 was not tested on the DNA. TRBV21-1 is a pseudogene locus. CDR3 length equals 15 residues. This CDR3 reads CASSKSSGYPYEQYF. The CDR3 region has the DNA TGTGCCAGCAGCAAATCTAGCGGGTATCCCTACGAGCAGTACTTC.

The J gene is TRBJ1-2, the V gene TRBV28; D unclear. From germline, CDR1 is MDHEN and CDR2 SYDVKM. The CDR3 loop spans 13 amino acids. V was pared by 2 bases and J by 0 bases, with 4 bases between. CDR3 coding DNA: TGTGCCAGCAGTTTAGCAGCTAACTATGGCTACACCTTC. Its protein product is CASSLAANYGYTF.

This chain joins TRBV5-6 and TRBJ2-1; D remains ambiguous. V gave up 3 bases and J gave up 5 bases, with 9 bases separating them. Looked up from germline, CDR1 is SGHDT and CDR2 is YYEEEE. The CDR3 loop spans 13 amino acids. CDR3 in amino acids: CASSSQVDNEQFF. The CDR3 region has the DNA TGTGCCAGCAGCTCCCAGGTAGACAATGAGCAGTTCTTC.

The CDR3 loop is CSARGPNEQFF. CDR3 DNA: TGCAGTGCTAGAGGGCCCAATGAGCAGTTCTTC. The V and J genes are TRBV20-1 and TRBJ2-1; D call uncertain. Germline CDR1 is DFQATT and CDR2 is SNEGSKA (reference sequence). V was trimmed by 1 base and J by 6 bases, leaving 4 bases between them. This CDR3 is built from 11 residues.

The V call is TRBV7-8, the J call TRBJ1-5; the D is unclear. With 3 bases removed from V and 3 bases from J, the gap between germline ends came to 9 bases. CDR3 length: 14 amino acids. Per germline, CDR1 SGHVS and CDR2 FQNEAQ. The CDR3 loop is CASSFAVLNQPQHF. The DNA for the CDR3 is TGTGCCAGCAGCTTTGCGGTCCTCAATCAGCCCCAGCATTTT.

The chain links TRBV6-6 to TRBJ1-5; TRBD1 is a possible D gene (6 bases). The V gene lost 2 bases and the J gene lost 4 bases, with 9 bases spanning the gap. Germline V lookup: CDR1 MNHNY, CDR2 SVGAGI (reference sequence). The CDR3 extends over 14 amino acids. The CDR3 loop is CASSYAGANQPQHF. DNA of the CDR3: TGTGCCAGCAGTTACGCGGGGGCGAATCAGCCCCAGCATTTT.

This rearrangement joins TRBV6-5 to TRBJ2-1; a weak D match, TRBD2 (6 bases). Trimming pared 2 bases from V and 8 bases from J, leaving 16 bases between. The germline CDR1 and CDR2 sequences are MNHEY and SVGAGI. This CDR3 comprises 15 residues. CDR3 coding DNA: TGTGCCAGCAGTTACAGGACGGTGGGGGACTATGAGCAGTTCTTC. Amino acids: CASSYRTVGDYEQFF.

V usage is TRBV5-8 and J usage is TRBJ2-2; perhaps D is TRBD1 or TRBD2 (5 bases each). Germline CDR1 is SGHTS and CDR2 is YDEGEE. This CDR3 is built from 14 residues. V lost 4 bases to trimming and J lost 1 base, with 8 bases between them. In DNA form, the CDR3 reads TGTGCCAGCAGCCGGGACCTGAACACCGGGGAGCTGTTTTTT. It translates to CASSRDLNTGELFF.

The chain joins TRBV5-5 to TRBJ2-5, with TRBD1 matching over 10 bases. V lost 2 bases, J lost 4 bases, and 2 bases stayed unmatched. In germline, CDR1 is SGHKS, CDR2 YYEKEE (reference sequence). The CDR3 contains 14 residues. The CDR3 DNA reads TGTGCCAGCAGCTTCGACAGGGGGCGAGAGACCCAGTACTTC. The encoded protein is CASSFDRGRETQYF.